This T cell receptor beta chain was retrieved from a study of shared clonotypes between healthy human individuals. Study conclusions and caveats: Depth of sequencing was expected to influence donor clonotype sharing.

Worth noting for this clone: Its antigen is as yet unknown.

Generated by immunoSEQ multiplex PCR, the TCRdb table keeps only in-frame clones and is missing some. This table holds hundreds of thousands of clones, more than 70% found once. Every one of the donors was a Caucasian adult that lived in Nashville, Tennessee. Samples left unsorted employed about 90 million PBMCs for genomic DNA. Deletions cut 4 bases from V and 9 bases from J, with 14 bases between. Germline V gene data show CDR1 as SGHNT and CDR2 as YYREEE (reference sequence). This CDR3 spans 13 amino acids. The sequence was collected from a woman in her 40s in good health. Some clones in this sample may be carry-over from other donors' samples. This sequence joins TRBV5-4 and TRBJ2-1; TRBD1 might be the D (7 bases). Sample: PBMCs. CDR3 region: CASSPQGGTEQFF. CDR3 in DNA: TGTGCCAGCAGCCCCCAGGGGGGTACTGAGCAGTTCTTC.